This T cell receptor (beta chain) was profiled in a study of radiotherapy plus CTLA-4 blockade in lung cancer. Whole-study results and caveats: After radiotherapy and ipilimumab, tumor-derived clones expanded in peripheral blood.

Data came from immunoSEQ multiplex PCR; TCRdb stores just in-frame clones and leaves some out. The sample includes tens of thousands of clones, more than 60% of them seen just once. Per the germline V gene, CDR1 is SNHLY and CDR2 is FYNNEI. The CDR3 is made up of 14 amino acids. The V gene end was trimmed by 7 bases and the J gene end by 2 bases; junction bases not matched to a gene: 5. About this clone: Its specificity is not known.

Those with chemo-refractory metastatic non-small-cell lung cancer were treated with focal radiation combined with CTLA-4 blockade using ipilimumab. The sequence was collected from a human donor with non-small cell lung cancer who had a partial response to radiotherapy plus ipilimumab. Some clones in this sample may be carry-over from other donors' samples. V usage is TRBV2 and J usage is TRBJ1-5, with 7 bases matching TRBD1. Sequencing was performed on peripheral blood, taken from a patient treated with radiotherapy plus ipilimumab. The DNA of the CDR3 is TGTGCCAGCACCGGGACAGCTGGCAATCAGCCCCAGCATTTT. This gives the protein CASTGTAGNQPQHF. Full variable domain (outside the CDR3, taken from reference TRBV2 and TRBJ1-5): EPEVTQTPSHQVTQMGQEVILRCVPISNHLYFYWYRQILGQKVEFLVSFYNNEISEKSEIFDDQFSVERPDGSNFTLKIRSTKLEDSAMYFCASTGTAGNQPQHFGDGTRLSIL.